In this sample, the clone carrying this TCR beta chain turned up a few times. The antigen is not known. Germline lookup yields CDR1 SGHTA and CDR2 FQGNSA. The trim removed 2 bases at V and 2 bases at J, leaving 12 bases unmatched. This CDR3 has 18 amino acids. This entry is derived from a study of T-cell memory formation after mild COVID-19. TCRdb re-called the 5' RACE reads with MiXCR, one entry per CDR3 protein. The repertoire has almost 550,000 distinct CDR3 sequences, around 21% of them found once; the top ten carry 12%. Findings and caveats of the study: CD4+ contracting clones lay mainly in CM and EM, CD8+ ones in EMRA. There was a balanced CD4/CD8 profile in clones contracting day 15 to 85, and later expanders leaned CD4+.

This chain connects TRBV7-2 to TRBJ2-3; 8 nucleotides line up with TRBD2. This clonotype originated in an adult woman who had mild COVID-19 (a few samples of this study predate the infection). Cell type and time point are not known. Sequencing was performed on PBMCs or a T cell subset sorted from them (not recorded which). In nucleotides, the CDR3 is TGTGCCAGCAGCTTATACGCTTGGCGGGAGGCGACCACAGATACGCAGTATTTT. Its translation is CASSLYAWREATTDTQYF.